This T cell receptor beta chain was found in a study of STAT3 mutations in large granular lymphocyte leukemia. Overall study findings and caveats: At least one immunodominant TCR beta clonotype appeared in every T-cell large granular lymphocyte leukemia patient.

CDR3 length: 15 residues. Germline CDR1 SGHAT, CDR2 FQNNGV. V was trimmed by 0 bases and J by 6 bases, leaving 12 bases between them. TCRbeta libraries averaged about 44,000 productive templates per sample. Assay used: immunoSEQ multiplex PCR; TCRdb lists only in-frame clones, some missing. The top ten clones hold around 0.44% of a sample with about 42,000 clones, about 81% of them seen once. Note on this clone: The antigen is undetermined.

V is TRBV11-2 and J is TRBJ1-5; D is unclear. The TCR sequence derives from a human donor with T large granular lymphocyte leukemia. Some clones in this sample may be carry-over from other donors' samples. The sequenced sample consisted of PBMCs. CDR3 nucleotide sequence: TGTGCCAGCAGCTTAGATAAGGGTTTCAGTCAGCCCCAGCATTTT. It specifies CASSLDKGFSQPQHF.